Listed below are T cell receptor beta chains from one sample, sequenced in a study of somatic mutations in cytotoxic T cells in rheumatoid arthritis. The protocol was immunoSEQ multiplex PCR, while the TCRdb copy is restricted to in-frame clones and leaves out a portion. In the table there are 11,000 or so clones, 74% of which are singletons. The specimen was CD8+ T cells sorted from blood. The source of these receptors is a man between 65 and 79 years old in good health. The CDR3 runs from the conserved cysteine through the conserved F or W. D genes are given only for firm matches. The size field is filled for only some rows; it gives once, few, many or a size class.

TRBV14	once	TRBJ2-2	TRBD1	TGTGCCAGCAGCGCGTGGGCAGGGGGCCCCGGGGAGCTGTTTTTT	CASSAWAGGPGELFF
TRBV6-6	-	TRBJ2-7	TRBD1	TGTGCCAGCAGTCCGACAGGGGGGATCTCCGAGCAGTACTTC	CASSPTGGISEQYF
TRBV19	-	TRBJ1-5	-	TGTGCCAGTGGGACTAAGCCCAGCAATCAGCCCCAGCATTTT	CASGTKPSNQPQHF
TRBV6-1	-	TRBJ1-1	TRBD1	TGTGCCAGCATCTTACGTCAGGGGGCGAACACTGAAGCTTTCTTT	CASILRQGANTEAFF
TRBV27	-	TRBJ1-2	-	TGTGCCAGCAGTTTATTTGGGGGTGCCCGGGGCTATGGCTACACCTTC	CASSLFGGARGYGYTF
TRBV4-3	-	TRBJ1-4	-	TGCGCCAGCAGCCAAGATGAATTCGGGCACCTTTTCTCTTCAACTAATGAAAAACTGTTTTTT	CASSQDEFGHLFSSTNEKLFF
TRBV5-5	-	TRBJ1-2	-	TGTGCCAGCAGCCCAGACAGGACTTATGGCTACACCTTC	CASSPDRTYGYTF
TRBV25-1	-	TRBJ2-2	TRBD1	TGTGCCAGCAGTGTGCCAGGGGGAGACACCGGGGAGCTGTTTTTT	CASSVPGGDTGELFF
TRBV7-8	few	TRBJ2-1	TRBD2	TGTGCCAGCAGCTTCCCTAGCGGGGTATCCCATGAGCAGTTCTTC	CASSFPSGVSHEQFF
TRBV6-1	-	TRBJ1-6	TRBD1	TGTGCCAGCAGTGCTACAGGGGAGAATTCACCCCTCCACTTT	CASSATGENSPLHF
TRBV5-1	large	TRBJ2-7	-	TGCGCCAGCGCCGATGCGGGGAGCTCCTACGAGCAGTACTTC	CASADAGSSYEQYF
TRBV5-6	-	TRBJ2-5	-	TGTGCCAGCAGCTTGAGCAATGGAGAGACCCAGTACTTC	CASSLSNGETQYF
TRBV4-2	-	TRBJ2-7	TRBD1	TGTGCCAGCAGCCAAGAGGGTACAGGGGGTATTTACGAGCAGTACTTC	CASSQEGTGGIYEQYF
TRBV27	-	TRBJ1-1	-	TGTGCCAGCAGTCCTACAGGGTACACTGAAGCTTTCTTT	CASSPTGYTEAFF
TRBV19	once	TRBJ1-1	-	TGTGCCAGTAGTATGTGGTCGATGGGGACTGAAGCTTTCTTT	CASSMWSMGTEAFF
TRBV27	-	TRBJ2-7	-	TGTGCCAGCAGTCCCGGACGGCCCGAGCAGTACTTC	CASSPGRPEQYF
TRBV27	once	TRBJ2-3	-	TGTGCCAGCAGTTTATCGGCTGCCTTAAGCACAGATACGCAGTATTTT	CASSLSAALSTDTQYF
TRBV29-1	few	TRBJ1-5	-	TGCAGCTCTCGTCTGAAGGGGGGGAGTCAGCCCCAGCATTTT	CSSRLKGGSQPQHF
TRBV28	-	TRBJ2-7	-	TGTGCCAGCAAAGGAAGAGATTTTTACGAGCAGTACTTC	CASKGRDFYEQYF
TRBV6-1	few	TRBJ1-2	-	TGTGCCAGCAGTGAATGGGGGGGAGGCGGGTATGGCTACACCTTC	CASSEWGGGGYGYTF
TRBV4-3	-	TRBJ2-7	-	TGCGCCAGCAGCCAAGCGCAAGCCTACGAGCAGTACTTC	CASSQAQAYEQYF
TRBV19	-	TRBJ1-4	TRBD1	TGTGCCAGTAGTCTAGGACAGGGGGCGGAAAAACTGTTTTTT	CASSLGQGAEKLFF
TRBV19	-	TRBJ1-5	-	TGTGCCAGTAGTATTTATGACGGGTCGAATCAGCCCCAGCATTTT	CASSIYDGSNQPQHF
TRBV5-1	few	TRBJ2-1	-	TGCGCCAGCAGCTTATACAATGAGCAGTTCTTC	CASSLYNEQFF
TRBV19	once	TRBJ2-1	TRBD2	TGTGCCAGTAGTATCGGGTCTAGCGGGAATGAGCAGTTCTTC	CASSIGSSGNEQFF
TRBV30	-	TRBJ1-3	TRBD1	TGTGCCTGGATTACCAGGGGGAGTGGAAACACCATATATTTT	CAWITRGSGNTIYF
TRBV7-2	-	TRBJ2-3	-	TGTGCCAGCAGCTTAGTCGCAGATACGCAGTATTTT	CASSLVADTQYF
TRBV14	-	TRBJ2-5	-	TGTGCCAGCAGCCTCCTCAAGGGGGGCAGGCCAACCCAAGAGACCCAGTACTTC	CASSLLKGGRPTQETQYF
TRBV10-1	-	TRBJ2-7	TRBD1	TGCGCCAGCAGCCCTAGGACAGGGGGCCTGGAGGAGCAGTACTTC	CASSPRTGGLEEQYF
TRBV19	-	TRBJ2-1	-	TGTGCCAGTAGTATCTTCAGCGGGTACAATGAGCAGTTCTTC	CASSIFSGYNEQFF
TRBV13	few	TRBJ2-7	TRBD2	TGTGCCAGCAGCGGGACTAGCCTCGACGAGCAGTACTTC	CASSGTSLDEQYF
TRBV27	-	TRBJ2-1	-	TGTGCCAGCAGCCAGCAGGTTAGCTCCTACAATGAGCAGTTCTTC	CASSQQVSSYNEQFF
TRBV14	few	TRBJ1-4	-	TGTGCCAGCAGCCAAGGGTACAGGGCCTCTAATGAAAAACTGTTTTTT	CASSQGYRASNEKLFF
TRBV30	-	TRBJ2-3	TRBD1	TGTGCCGGGACGACAGGGTATGGGACAGATACGCAGTATTTT	CAGTTGYGTDTQYF
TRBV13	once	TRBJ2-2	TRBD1	TGTGCCAGCAGCGAACGGGACAGGCAGAACACCGGGGAGCTGTTTTTT	CASSERDRQNTGELFF
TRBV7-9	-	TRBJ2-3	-	TGTGCCAGCAGCTTAAGGGACACACGCACAGATACGCAGTATTTT	CASSLRDTRTDTQYF
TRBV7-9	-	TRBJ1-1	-	TGTGCAGGGCAACCTCTTAATAGGAACACTGAAGCTTTCTTT	CAGQPLNRNTEAFF